This entry concerns a single T cell receptor (beta chain). Its specific antigen is unknown. No base quality values were provided; no much bigger clone lies one nucleotide off. The sample's treatment or condition label is to be understood as: roughly ten-day PBMC culture with coronavirus spike peptide pools or control peptides (ViraFEST assay). CD4+ T cells from unexposed donors were collected before the COVID-19 pandemic (2011-2018). The ViraFEST assay was used in the study, in which antigen-specific T cells were expanded with peptide pools and expanded clonotypes were subsequently identified by TCR sequencing. Each well held approximately 2 million PBMCs cultured in IMDM containing roughly 5% human AB serum and approximately 9.8 IU/ml IL-2, with roughly 10 ug/ml peptide pools added. Half of the culture medium was replaced with fresh IL-2-containing medium on days 3 and 7. After roughly 11 days of culture, CD4+ T cells were isolated by negative selection with the EasySep CD4+ T cell isolation kit. As far as cell numbers permitted, CD4+ T cells from unexposed donors were tested for reactivity against SARS-CoV-2 S and N as well as four spike pools from common cold coronaviruses. PBMCs were separated from whole blood using Ficoll-Paque Plus gradient centrifugation and then either used fresh or cryopreserved at -140C. Triplicate wells were generally used for each culture condition. Leukapheresis product for the unexposed donors was purchased commercially.

CDR1 and CDR2, per the germline V gene, are MGHRA and YSYEKL. Trimming at the junction amounts to 0 bases on V and 8 bases on J, and the germline ends lie 7 bases apart. From the cysteine up to the phenylalanine, the CDR3 has a length of 12 residues. Only the CDR3 region is kept as DNA, spanning 36 bases read in frame from base 1. This specimen belongs to a study of vaccination and CD4 T cells after COVID-19 (dated by TCRdb to between 2021 and 2023). About the study as a whole: The convalescent cohort included six males and four females, with two Hispanic individuals, seven Caucasians, two Asians and one multiracial person. Culture stimuli were overlapping spike peptide pools from SARS-CoV-2 and from the common cold coronaviruses HCoV-NL63, HCoV-OC43 and HCoV-229E. Memory CD4+ T cell crossreactivity between SARS-CoV-2 and common cold coronavirus spike proteins was assessed at the TCR clonotype level in an earlier paper using these donors. In around ten COVID-19 convalescent patients and a handful of infection-naive healthy vaccine recipients, the spike-specific CD4+ TCR repertoire before mRNA vaccination was compared with the repertoire after mRNA vaccination. Participants got two doses of the Pfizer-BioNTech BNT162b2 vaccine (n=8) or two doses of the Moderna mRNA-1273 vaccine (n=2). Control cultures used a CEFX viral epitope pool as positive control, an HIV-1 Nef peptide pool as negative control, or no peptide. Post-vaccine blood samples were obtained a median of around 74 days after the second vaccine dose, with a range of 14 to 241 days. Post-COVID blood samples were collected from convalescent patients a median of around 100 days after diagnosis, with a range of about 30 to 170 days.

Findings and caveats that apply to the study as a whole: Of the vaccine-specific clones found in convalescent patients, nearly all (304 of 307) were mono-reactive for SARS-CoV-2 spike instead of being cross-reactive with common cold coronaviruses. An increase in the median number of SARS-CoV-2-reactive clonotypes from approximately 21 after infection to 38 after vaccination was observed, but the change was not found to be significant. Among the post-vaccine SARS-CoV-2-reactive clones in convalescent patients, a median approximately 90% showed up only after vaccination, which suggests vaccine-specific priming. The number of convalescent patients in the study was relatively small, and the study did not examine early timepoints following natural infection.

The method behind the library was PCR. DNA from cultured CD4+ T cells was subjected to TCR sequencing with the Oncomine TCR Beta short-read assay at the Johns Hopkins FTIC core. The QIAamp micro DNA kit was used to extract genomic DNA from the cultured CD4+ T cells. Oncomine TCR Beta libraries from cultured CD4+ T cells were pooled using unique dual indexes and sequenced on an Illumina iSeq 100. The paper's processing steps were these. Non-productive sequences were removed, and CDR3s not starting with C, not ending with F or W, or shorter than 7 amino acids were discarded. Antigen-specific clonotypes were identified with the MANAFEST web application by comparing peptide-stimulated wells with reference and other culture wells. An FDR below 0.05, an odds ratio above 5, and a productive frequency above 0.1% in at least two of three replicate wells were required for clones to be considered positive. Cross-reactive clonotypes were defined as significantly expanded in both SARS-CoV-2 spike wells and at least one common cold coronavirus spike condition. Using R version 3.6.1, CDR3 homology was evaluated through Levenshtein distances (stringdist) along with unrooted phylogenetic trees (ape). Clones were called with MiXCR by TCRdb after fastp trimmed the public reads at Q25, and only in-frame beta chains were retained. Each record represents a unique CDR3 protein, reported with the most common genes and DNA among its rows. The V and J calls reflect TCRdb's pipeline rather than the authors' work. The sample table shows about 5,400 distinct CDR3 sequences, and approximately 36% are seen once. Together, the top ten hold around 24% of the sample.

What was sequenced was CD4+ T cells from blood, cultured in vitro. The chain uses TRBV4-1 and TRBJ1-1; the D gene cannot be named for sure. The sequence derives from a human donor in good health. The CDR3 protein is CASSQDVSEAFF. The DNA sequence reads TGCGCCAGCAGCCAAGATGTATCCGAAGCTTTCTTT.